A single sample gave rise to the 32 T cell receptor beta chains below, sequenced in a study of shared clonotypes between healthy human individuals (dated by TCRdb to the early 2020s). Receptors were amplified or captured by the immunoSEQ multiplex PCR assay. In its TCRdb copy, this immuneACCESS table keeps in-frame sequences only and misses some clones. Where compared with another copy, unresolved V genes explain less than half of these, and the others have no known cause. Here the sample has roughly 2 million clones; around 96% occur a single time. Of the sample, roughly 1% is held by the ten largest clones. CD8 naive samples were obtained by positive selection for CCR7 among CD45RO-negative cells, yielding a CD45RA+CCR7+ population from which TemRA cells were excluded. The sequencing input was naive CD8+ T cells sorted from blood. The cell subset or site label of this sample denotes: CD45RA+CCR7+. All receptors derive from a man aged 18 to 29 in good health.

Details on this clone: The same CDR3 is also encoded by other DNA sequences in this sample. The V call is TRBV11-2, the J call TRBJ2-1, with a tentative D call TRBD1 (6 bases). Germline V gives CDR1 SGHAT, CDR2 FQNNGV. Trimming removed 0 bases from V and 6 bases from J, with 6 bases in between. This CDR3 is 13 amino acids long. CDR3 nucleotide sequence: TGTGCCAGCAGCTTAGAAGGGGGCAATGAGCAGTTCTTC. This sequence encodes CASSLEGGNEQFF.

This clone occurred once. Other DNA variants within this sample encode the same CDR3. The chain couples TRBV27 to TRBJ1-1; tentative D call: TRBD1 (5 bases). Germline V gene lookup returns CDR1 MNHEY and CDR2 SMNVEV (reference sequence). V shed 2 bases and J shed 1 base, with 8 bases lying between them. The CDR3 length is 14 residues. This chain's CDR3 is CASSLIGGNTEAFF. As DNA, the CDR3 is TGTGCCAGCAGTTTAATTGGGGGGAACACTGAAGCTTTCTTT.

The chain is built from TRBV6-5 and TRBJ2-5; a weak D match, TRBD1 (5 bases). V lost 2 bases and J lost 3, with 7 bases in between. This CDR3 is built from 13 residues. From germline, CDR1 is MNHEY and CDR2 SVGAGI. This CDR3 reads CASSYNRKETQYF. The CDR3 nucleotides are TGTGCCAGCAGTTACAACAGGAAAGAGACCCAGTACTTC.

The rearrangement links TRBV6-5 to TRBJ2-5; TRBD2 matches 9 bases. The CDR3 contains 15 residues. The germline CDR1 and CDR2 sequences are MNHEY and SVGAGI. Trimming cost V 5 bases and J 4 bases; bases outside gene matches: 8. The CDR3 spells CASSNVAGAVETQYF. The CDR3 DNA is TGTGCCAGCAGTAACGTAGCGGGAGCTGTAGAGACCCAGTACTTC.

J is TRBJ2-5 and V is TRBV30, with D maybe TRBD1 (6 bases). V lost 3 bases and J lost 5, with 28 bases in between. In germline, CDR1 is GTSNPN, CDR2 SVGIG (reference sequence). The CDR3 is made up of 18 amino acids. The CDR3 sequence is CAWSTQTLTDAGVETQYF. DNA for the CDR3: TGTGCCTGGAGCACCCAAACCCTGACGGACGCAGGGGTGGAGACCCAGTACTTC.

The chain has TRBV2 and TRBJ2-1; a possible D gene is TRBD2 (6 bases). There are 14 residues in the CDR3. V was cut by 6 bases and J by 10 bases, with 19 bases left in between. Germline CDR1 and CDR2: SNHLY and FYNNEI. In nucleotides, the CDR3 is TGTGCCAGCAGCCCGGGACTGGTCAATTGGGAGCAGTTCTTC. Translation: CASSPGLVNWEQFF.

The gene calls are TRBV7-9 and TRBJ2-1; TRBD2 might be the D (6 bases). Germline loops: CDR1 SEHNR, CDR2 FQNEAQ (reference sequence). V was shortened by 7 bases and J by 10 bases, with 14 bases between the two germline ends. CDR3 length: 12 residues. In DNA, the CDR3 is TGTGCCAGCACTCCAGCGGGTGGGGAGCAGTTCTTC. It codes for CASTPAGGEQFF. The full variable domain, rest sourced from reference TRBV7-9 and TRBJ2-1, is DTGVSQNPRHKITKRGQNVTFRCDPISEHNRLYWYRQTLGQGPEFLTYFQNEAQLEKSRLLSDRFSAERPKGSFSTLEIQRTEQGDSAMYLCASTPAGGEQFFGPGTRLTVL.

As to this clone: Other DNA variants within this sample encode the same CDR3. The V and J genes are TRBV4-3 and TRBJ2-7; maybe TRBD1 (5 bases). This CDR3 contains 15 residues. Trimming cost V 0 bases and J 2 bases, with 11 bases left between them. CDR1 is LGHNA, CDR2 YSLEER, per germline. This CDR3 is CASSQDRGVTYEQYF. DNA for the CDR3: TGCGCCAGCAGCCAAGATAGGGGCGTGACCTACGAGCAGTACTTC.

This clone was seen a few times. V usage is TRBV6-6 and J usage is TRBJ1-2, with TRBD1 matching over 7 bases. CDR3 length equals 13 residues. Germline V gives CDR1 MNHNY, CDR2 SVGAGI (reference sequence). V lost 6 bases to trimming and J lost 6 bases; unmatched junction nucleotides: 7. The CDR3 coding sequence is TGTGCCAGCAGCGCCGGGACAGCGCATGGCTACACCTTC. It is translated as CASSAGTAHGYTF.

This chain links TRBV19 with TRBJ2-7; D is possibly TRBD1 or TRBD2 (5 bases each). CDR1 and CDR2 (germline): LNHDA, SQIVND (reference sequence). The CDR3 is made up of 14 amino acids. The germline V and J ends were trimmed by 2 bases and 0 bases, with 8 bases remaining between them. As DNA, the CDR3 is TGTGCCAGTAGTATAAAGGGGAGCTCCTACGAGCAGTACTTC. Residues: CASSIKGSSYEQYF.

Details on this clone: In the same sample, other DNA sequences code for this CDR3. The genes are TRBV7-9 and TRBJ1-1; unclear D gene. This CDR3 spans 12 amino acids. Looked up from germline, CDR1 is SEHNR and CDR2 is FQNEAQ (reference sequence). Trimming removed 0 bases at V and 8 bases at J, with 7 bases between. In DNA form, the CDR3 reads TGTGCCAGCAGCTTAGCGTTAGCCGAAGCTTTCTTT. This sequence encodes CASSLALAEAFF.

This chain connects TRBV18 to TRBJ2-1; a weak D match, TRBD2 (6 bases). Trimming shortened V by 2 bases and J by 7 bases, and 15 bases separated the two germline ends. This CDR3 is 15 amino acids long. CDR1 is KGHSH and CDR2 is LQKENI in the germline V gene. The CDR3 DNA sequence: TGTGCCAGCTCACCAGAAGAGGACTACAGAAATGAGCAGTTCTTC. It specifies CASSPEEDYRNEQFF.

The rearrangement joins TRBV6-6 to TRBJ1-4, with D hard to call. The CDR3 is made up of 15 amino acids. The V and J ends lost 5 bases and 6 bases respectively, with 16 bases between them. Germline CDR1 MNHNY, CDR2 SVGAGI (reference sequence). The CDR3 reads CASSRSWGSDEKLFF. In nucleotides, the CDR3 is TGTGCCAGCAGTAGATCCTGGGGAAGCGATGAAAAACTGTTTTTT.

In DNA form, the CDR3 reads TGTGCCAGCAGCTTAGTAGGGCCGTCCTACGAGCAGTACTTC. This codes for CASSLVGPSYEQYF. The V and J genes are TRBV7-9 and TRBJ2-7; D is ambiguous. Germline V lookup: CDR1 SEHNR, CDR2 FQNEAQ (reference sequence). The CDR3 has 14 residues. V lost 1 base and J 1 base, leaving 8 bases between the germline ends.

In this sample, this clone turned up a few times. This chain links TRBV7-9 with TRBJ1-5; 10 bases fit TRBD1. The CDR3 is 18 amino acids. With 5 bases clipped from V and 0 bases from J, the junction kept 10 bases outside the gene matches. In germline, CDR1 is SEHNR, CDR2 FQNEAQ (reference sequence). The CDR3 is CASSLGTGASYSNQPQHF. The CDR3 DNA follows: TGTGCCAGCAGCCTAGGGACAGGGGCGTCATATAGCAATCAGCCCCAGCATTTT.

The J gene is TRBJ2-1, the V gene TRBV11-2; 11 bases are shared with TRBD2. Germline CDR1 SGHAT, CDR2 FQNNGV. V lost 5 bases to trimming and J lost 15 bases; unmatched junction nucleotides: 18. The CDR3 is made up of 16 amino acids. Written as DNA, the CDR3 is TGTGCCAGCAGCCTGGCTAGGACTAGCGGGCCTTGGGAGGGGTTCTTC. It codes for CASSLARTSGPWEGFF.

This clone was recorded only once. The chain recombines TRBV6-5 with TRBJ1-1; TRBD1 might be the D (5 bases). The CDR3 length is 14 residues. Germline CDR1 reads MNHEY; CDR2 reads SVGAGI. V lost 2 bases, J lost 3 bases, and 10 bases lay in between. In DNA form, the CDR3 reads TGTGCCAGCAGTTACGGCAGGGATGACACTGAAGCTTTCTTT. Its protein product is CASSYGRDDTEAFF.

This sequence joins TRBV6-5 and TRBJ1-5; 9 nucleotides agree with TRBD1. There are 15 residues in the CDR3. After removal of 6 bases from V and 3 bases from J, the junction contained 6 bases not matched to a gene. The germline V gene has CDR1 MNHEY and CDR2 SVGAGI. This CDR3 reads CASSPDRGDNQPQHF. CDR3 in DNA: TGTGCCAGCAGCCCGGACAGGGGAGACAATCAGCCCCAGCATTTT.

The J gene is TRBJ2-5, the V gene TRBV14; 11 bases are shared with TRBD2. The length of the CDR3 is 17 residues. Germline lookup yields CDR1 SGHDN and CDR2 FVKESK. The junction had 7 bases not matched to a gene; V was cut back by 1 base and J by 3 bases. Here the CDR3 reads CASSQAQPGLAEETQYF. The CDR3 coding sequence is TGTGCCAGCAGCCAAGCCCAACCGGGACTAGCGGAAGAGACCCAGTACTTC.

V gene TRBV15 combines with J gene TRBJ1-4; D gene uncertain. Trimming stripped 5 bases from V and 4 bases from J, with 11 bases between. The length of the CDR3 is 14 residues. Germline assignment: CDR1 LNHNV and CDR2 YYDKDF (reference sequence). The CDR3 loop reads CATSPTYNNEKLFF. The CDR3 coding sequence is TGTGCCACCAGCCCGACATATAATAATGAAAAACTGTTTTTT.

The gene calls are TRBV6-6 and TRBJ1-1; the D is unclear. The germline V gene encodes CDR1 MNHNY and CDR2 SVGAGI (reference sequence). Trimming shortened V by 4 bases and J by 5 bases, and 17 bases separated the two germline ends. This CDR3 has 15 residues. The CDR3 spells CASSLGRGAETEAFF. For the CDR3, the DNA is TGTGCCAGCAGTTTGGGAAGAGGCGCTGAGACTGAAGCTTTCTTT.

The genes are TRBV14 and TRBJ2-2; a possible D gene is TRBD2 (5 bases). Per germline, CDR1 SGHDN and CDR2 FVKESK. Trimming pared 0 bases from V and 1 base from J, leaving 15 bases between. There are 18 residues in the CDR3. CDR3 nucleotides: TGTGCCAGCAGCCAAGATCCCGCTAGAGAGGGGAACACCGGGGAGCTGTTTTTT. Translated, it gives CASSQDPAREGNTGELFF.

The chain employs TRBV5-1 and TRBJ1-1; D perhaps matches TRBD1 (5 bases). The germline V gene has CDR1 SGHRS and CDR2 YFSETQ. This CDR3 has 14 residues. V gave up 4 bases and J gave up 4 bases, with 14 bases separating them. The CDR3: CASSVNWGSTEAFF. The CDR3 DNA reads TGCGCCAGCAGCGTGAACTGGGGGAGCACTGAAGCTTTCTTT.

The chain recombines TRBV11-2 with TRBJ2-5; 10 bases are a match to TRBD1. The CDR3 runs 14 residues. J gave up 5 bases and V 4 bases, and 4 bases lay outside the gene matches. CDR1 is SGHAT and CDR2 is FQNNGV in the germline V gene. This CDR3 is CASSWDRGGETQYF. CDR3 coding DNA: TGTGCCAGCAGCTGGGACAGGGGAGGGGAGACCCAGTACTTC.

This clone came up once. The genes are TRBV5-1 and TRBJ2-2; 7 positions agree with TRBD1. The junction had 3 bases not matched to a gene; V was cut back by 4 bases and J by 6 bases. This CDR3 contains 13 residues. CDR1 and CDR2 (germline): SGHRS, YFSETQ. For the CDR3, the DNA is TGCGCCAGCAGCCAAGGGACAGCCGGGGAGCTGTTTTTT. Translation: CASSQGTAGELFF.

About this clone: Other DNA sequences in this specimen translate into the identical CDR3. This CDR3 reads CASSQDGYEQYF. The CDR3 DNA sequence: TGCGCCAGCAGCCAGGACGGCTACGAGCAGTACTTC. This sequence joins TRBV4-1 and TRBJ2-7; D is unresolved. The V gene lost 3 bases and the J gene lost 3 bases, with 6 bases spanning the gap. Germline-derived CDR1 and CDR2 are MGHRA and YSYEKL. This CDR3 contains 12 residues.

As to this clone: This specimen includes other DNA sequences encoding the same CDR3. As DNA, the CDR3 is TGTGCCAGCAGCTTATCTACGGGGAATCAGCCCCAGCATTTT. It specifies CASSLSTGNQPQHF. The gene calls are TRBV7-9 and TRBJ1-5; D is ambiguous. Germline assignment: CDR1 SEHNR and CDR2 FQNEAQ (reference sequence). CDR3 length: 14 amino acids. The germline V and J ends were trimmed by 2 bases and 4 bases, with 9 bases remaining between them.

The rearrangement uses TRBV9 and TRBJ2-3, with D uncertain. Trimming took 3 bases from V and 2 from J, leaving 13 bases between them. The CDR3 is 15 residues long. CDR1 is SGDLS and CDR2 is YYNGEE in the germline V gene. CDR3 coding DNA: TGTGCCAGCAGCGCTCAGGTAGAAAACACAGATACGCAGTATTTT. Translating it yields CASSAQVENTDTQYF.

The chain has TRBV5-5 and TRBJ2-7; D gene uncertain. This CDR3 has 14 residues. V gave up 4 bases and J gave up 2 bases, with 13 bases separating them. Germline-derived CDR1 and CDR2 are SGHKS and YYEKEE (reference sequence). In DNA, the CDR3 is TGTGCCAGCAGCCTCAGCGTTGATGCCTACGAGCAGTACTTC. Translating gives CASSLSVDAYEQYF.

On this clone: The sample has other DNA sequences that encode this CDR3 too. The rearrangement uses TRBV27 and TRBJ1-2, with no clear D. The V end was cut by 0 bases, the J end by 3 bases, with 5 bases between. The germline V gene encodes CDR1 MNHEY and CDR2 SMNVEV (reference sequence). The CDR3 sequence is 13 residues long. CDR3 residues: CASSLSWDYGYTF. The CDR3, as DNA: TGTGCCAGCAGTTTATCCTGGGACTATGGCTACACCTTC.

With regard to this clone: The sample has other DNA sequences that encode this CDR3 too. The chain recombines TRBV27 with TRBJ2-7, with 12 bases matching TRBD2. This CDR3 is built from 15 residues. Trimming at V came to 2 bases and at J to 7 bases, leaving 6 bases not matched to a gene. The germline gives CDR1 MNHEY, CDR2 SMNVEV (reference sequence). The CDR3 region is CASSLLAGGPSEQYF. In DNA, the CDR3 is TGTGCCAGCAGTTTACTAGCGGGAGGGCCGAGTGAGCAGTACTTC.

The V and J genes are TRBV9 and TRBJ2-7; TRBD1 agrees at 10 bases. Germline CDR1 SGDLS, CDR2 YYNGEE. The V gene end was trimmed by 0 bases and the J gene end by 6 bases; junction bases not matched to a gene: 3. The CDR3 loop spans 14 amino acids. The DNA for the CDR3 is TGTGCCAGCAGCGTAGGACAGGGGGCCGTCGAGCAGTACTTC. Translating it yields CASSVGQGAVEQYF.